These 27 T cell receptor beta chains originate from one sample sequenced in a study of glioma-infiltrating T cells after dendritic cell vaccination. TCRdb's table, derived via immunoSEQ multiplex PCR, lists solely in-frame clones and lacks some. The sample holds about 49,000 clones, roughly 85% seen once. The sequencing used blood, collected before dendritic cell vaccination. The receptors stem from a human donor with glioblastoma.

The chain links TRBV5-1 to TRBJ1-6; TRBD1 matches 8 bases. CDR1 SGHRS and CDR2 YFSETQ come from the germline V gene. The CDR3 runs to 15 residues. J lost 9 bases, V lost 4 bases, and 9 bases had no gene match. CDR3 nucleotides: TGCGCCAGCAGCCCTGGACAGGGAATAGGTTCACCCCTCCACTTT. Its translation: CASSPGQGIGSPLHF.

This chain links TRBV27 with TRBJ2-1; TRBD2 matches 11 bases. Trimming at V came to 6 bases and at J to 7 bases, leaving 5 bases not matched to a gene. The germline V gene encodes CDR1 MNHEY and CDR2 SMNVEV (reference sequence). The CDR3 totals 14 residues. DNA of the CDR3: TGTGCCAGCAGGTCACTAGCGGGAGCTAATGAGCAGTTCTTC. It codes for CASRSLAGANEQFF.

V is TRBV19 and J is TRBJ1-1, with a tentative D call TRBD1 (6 bases). Germline CDR1 and CDR2: LNHDA and SQIVND (reference sequence). The length of the CDR3 is 13 residues. The ends were cut back, 5 bases at V and 1 base at J, with 8 bases in the middle. This CDR3 is CASSPQGNTEAFF. In DNA form, the CDR3 reads TGTGCCAGTAGTCCACAGGGGAACACTGAAGCTTTCTTT.

The chain joins TRBV7-2 to TRBJ1-1; D gene ambiguous. The CDR3 length is 12 residues. The germline V gene has CDR1 SGHTA and CDR2 FQGNSA. V shed 5 bases and J shed 2 bases, with 6 bases lying between them. CDR3 sequence reads: CASSSRNTEAFF. Here the CDR3 DNA reads TGTGCCAGCAGCAGCCGAAACACTGAAGCTTTCTTT.

The chain is built from TRBV5-1 and TRBJ2-7, with 9 bases fitting TRBD1. V gave up 0 bases and J gave up 0 bases; unmatched junction bases: 4. The CDR3 is 16 amino acids. Germline V gene sequence: CDR1 SGHRS, CDR2 YFSETQ. For the CDR3, the DNA is TGCGCCAGCAGCTTGGCCGGGACAGGGACCTCCTACGAGCAGTACTTC. It is translated as CASSLAGTGTSYEQYF.

The chain has TRBV2 and TRBJ1-6; 7 bases align to TRBD1. V shed 7 bases, J shed 7 bases, and the junction held 10 bases outside the gene matches. The CDR3 has 15 residues. Germline lookup yields CDR1 SNHLY and CDR2 FYNNEI. For the CDR3, the DNA is TGTGCCAGCACCCTGACAGGGATCGGCAATTCACCCCTCCACTTT. Translating it yields CASTLTGIGNSPLHF.

The chain is built from TRBV18 and TRBJ2-1; TRBD2 agrees at 10 bases. Germline V CDR1 and CDR2: KGHSH, LQKENI. The junction had 13 bases not matched to a gene; V was cut back by 6 bases and J by 8 bases. The CDR3 has 16 residues. In nucleotides, the CDR3 is TGTGCCAGCTCTACTAACCCTAGCGGGAGTGTCTATGAGCAGTTCTTC. Protein: CASSTNPSGSVYEQFF. The whole variable domain, remainder taken from reference TRBV18 and TRBJ2-1, is NAGVMQNPRHLVRRRGQEARLRCSPMKGHSHVYWYRQLPEEGLKFMVYLQKENIIDESGMPKERFSAEFPKEGPSILRIQQVVRGDSAAYFCASSTNPSGSVYEQFFGPGTRLTVL.

This chain joins TRBV10-1 and TRBJ2-5; tentative D call: TRBD2 (5 bases). The ends were cut back, 0 bases at V and 7 bases at J, with 12 bases in the middle. This CDR3 is 14 amino acids long. Germline V gene data show CDR1 as WNHNN and CDR2 as SYGVQD (reference sequence). The CDR3 sequence: CASSESVSRGTQYF. Written as DNA, the CDR3 is TGCGCCAGCAGTGAGTCTGTCAGCCGGGGGACCCAGTACTTC.

This clone was counted a single time. This sequence joins TRBV7-2 and TRBJ1-3; TRBD1 agrees at 9 bases. Germline CDR1 reads SGHTA; CDR2 reads FQGNSA. The length of the CDR3 is 16 residues. The V gene end was trimmed by 4 bases and the J gene end by 4 bases; junction bases not matched to a gene: 8. Here the CDR3 reads CASSSPTGGLGNTIYF. The CDR3 DNA reads TGTGCCAGCAGCTCCCCGACAGGGGGGTTAGGAAACACCATATATTTT.

Note on this clone: The junction and the germline gene differ at one end; a read error may be behind it. V gene TRBV9 combines with J gene TRBJ2-3; 13 bases match TRBD2. This CDR3 has 18 amino acids. Germline-derived CDR1 and CDR2 are SGDLS and YYNGEE. For the CDR3, the DNA is TGTGCCGGCAGCTCCGGACTAGCGGGAGCTGCAAGCACAGATACGCAGTATTTT. It is translated as CAGSSGLAGAASTDTQYF.

This rearrangement joins TRBV7-2 to TRBJ1-1, with D tentatively TRBD1 (5 bases). The V end lost 0 bases, the J end lost 0 bases, and 5 bases lay between the germline ends. CDR3 length equals 14 residues. Germline loops: CDR1 SGHTA, CDR2 FQGNSA. CDR3 in amino acids: CASSLAQVNTEAFF. DNA of the CDR3: TGTGCCAGCAGCTTAGCACAGGTGAACACTGAAGCTTTCTTT.

The chain joins TRBV7-2 to TRBJ1-2; 7 nucleotides align to TRBD1. The CDR3 runs to 14 residues. Per germline, CDR1 SGHTA and CDR2 FQGNSA. The V and J ends lost 5 bases and 5 bases, in that order; junction bases with no gene match: 8. The CDR3 DNA reads TGTGCCAGCAGCCCCGAGGGCAGGGGGTATGGCTACACCTTC. Amino acids: CASSPEGRGYGYTF.

This clone was seen a single time. CDR3 residues: CASSYPGTRYFDGYTF. The CDR3 DNA reads TGTGCCAGCAGTTATCCCGGGACTCGCTATTTCGATGGCTACACCTTC. The chain employs TRBV2 and TRBJ1-2; D may be TRBD1 (5 bases). Germline CDR1 reads SNHLY; CDR2 reads FYNNEI. This CDR3 is 16 amino acids long. The germline V and J ends were trimmed by 5 bases and 6 bases, with 22 bases remaining between them.

V and J are TRBV19 and TRBJ1-2; possible D gene TRBD1, 5 bases. V shed 3 bases and J shed 8 bases, with 19 bases lying between them. The germline V gene encodes CDR1 LNHDA and CDR2 SQIVND (reference sequence). The CDR3 is made up of 15 amino acids. CDR3 DNA: TGTGCCAGTAGTATCCATTCCCCGGGACTGGGGGGCTACACCTTC. Its protein is CASSIHSPGLGGYTF. Together with reference TRBV19 and TRBJ1-2, the CDR3 gives the full variable domain: DGGITQSPKYLFRKEGQNVTLSCEQNLNHDAMYWYRQDPGQGLRLIYYSQIVNDFQKGDIAEGYSVSREKKESFPLTVTSAQKNPTAFYLCASSIHSPGLGGYTFGSGTRLTVV.

The chain carries TRBV14 and TRBJ1-4; no definite D call. The CDR3 loop spans 13 amino acids. The V end lost 4 bases, the J end lost 8 bases, and 11 bases lay between the germline ends. CDR1 and CDR2 (germline): SGHDN, FVKESK. CDR3 amino acids: CASSLSRREKLFF. DNA of the CDR3: TGTGCCAGCAGCCTCAGCCGGCGGGAAAAACTGTTTTTT.

V is TRBV11-3 and J is TRBJ2-7, with 8 bases lining up with TRBD2. With 4 bases clipped from V and 0 bases from J, the junction kept 11 bases outside the gene matches. The CDR3 is 17 amino acids. Germline CDR1 SGHNT, CDR2 YENEEA. The DNA of the CDR3 is TGTGCCAGCAGCTGGCCGGTCGGTAGCGGGGTCTCCTACGAGCAGTACTTC. Translation gives CASSWPVGSGVSYEQYF.

V gene TRBV6-1 combines with J gene TRBJ2-5; D remains ambiguous. The CDR3 runs to 14 residues. V shed 4 bases and J shed 0 bases, with 9 bases lying between them. The germline V gene has CDR1 MNHNS and CDR2 SASEGT. The CDR3 region is CASSASVYQETQYF. The CDR3 nucleotides are TGTGCCAGCAGTGCGTCAGTGTACCAAGAGACCCAGTACTTC.

The gene calls are TRBV5-1 and TRBJ1-1, with 11 bases aligning to TRBD1. V trimming: 4 bases; J trimming: 5 bases; junction bases outside the gene matches: 10. The CDR3 spans 16 residues. From germline, CDR1 is SGHRS and CDR2 YFSETQ. The CDR3 bases are TGCGCCAGCAGCCCGCGGACAGGGGGCGGATGGACTGAAGCTTTCTTT. Encoded protein: CASSPRTGGGWTEAFF. The full variable domain, in which reference TRBV5-1 and TRBJ1-1 provide the parts outside the CDR3, is KAGVTQTPRYLIKTRGQQVTLSCSPISGHRSVSWYQQTPGQGLQFLFEYFSETQRNKGNFPGRFSGRQFSNSRSEMNVSTLELGDSALYLCASSPRTGGGWTEAFFGQGTRLTVV.

The chain carries TRBV19 and TRBJ2-1; 8 nucleotides line up with TRBD1. V lost 5 bases and J lost 2; bases outside the gene matches: 5. In germline, CDR1 is LNHDA, CDR2 SQIVND (reference sequence). The CDR3 spans 15 residues. The CDR3 nucleotides read TGTGCCAGTAGTGGACAGGGCCGAACCTACAATGAGCAGTTCTTC. Its protein product is CASSGQGRTYNEQFF. The complete variable domain, with remaining parts taken from reference TRBV19 and TRBJ2-1, reads DGGITQSPKYLFRKEGQNVTLSCEQNLNHDAMYWYRQDPGQGLRLIYYSQIVNDFQKGDIAEGYSVSREKKESFPLTVTSAQKNPTAFYLCASSGQGRTYNEQFFGPGTRLTVL.

The genes are TRBV30 and TRBJ1-2, with 12 bases fitting TRBD1. The V segment lost 5 bases and the J segment 9 bases; nucleotides outside the gene matches: 10. The CDR3 sequence is 14 residues long. CDR1 is GTSNPN, CDR2 SVGIG, per germline (reference sequence). CDR3 loop: CAWYVPGQGARYTF. The CDR3 nucleotides are TGTGCCTGGTACGTACCGGGACAGGGGGCCCGCTACACCTTC.

This chain joins TRBV6-6 and TRBJ2-7; no clear D gene. Between the trimmed V and J ends, which lost 3 bases and 3 bases, there was a span of 9 bases. CDR3 length: 13 residues. CDR1 is MNHNY and CDR2 is SVGAGI in the germline V gene (reference sequence). CDR3 loop: CASSYSRGYEQYF. DNA of the CDR3: TGTGCCAGCAGTTATAGTAGAGGCTACGAGCAGTACTTC.

The V and J genes are TRBV21-1 and TRBJ1-5. TRBV21-1 represents a pseudogene. The CDR3 covers 16 residues. CDR3 amino acids: CASSRGLADVGRPQHF. The CDR3 coding sequence is TGTGCCAGCAGCCGGGGACTGGCAGATGTTGGGAGGCCCCAGCATTTT.

The chain recombines TRBV5-6 with TRBJ1-2; D perhaps matches TRBD1 (6 bases). The CDR3 loop spans 12 amino acids. Germline V gives CDR1 SGHDT, CDR2 YYEEEE. V lost 4 bases and J lost 8, with 12 bases in between. In DNA form, the CDR3 reads TGTGCCAGCAGCGCCTACAGGGAAGGCTACACCTTC. Translation gives CASSAYREGYTF.

This chain links TRBV4-3 with TRBJ2-7; 8 bases fit TRBD1. The germline V gene has CDR1 LGHNA and CDR2 YSLEER. J was trimmed by 0 bases and V by 6 bases; bases with no gene match: 4. The CDR3 runs to 14 residues. The CDR3 region has the DNA TGCGCCAGCAGTCCAACAGGGGGCTCCTACGAGCAGTACTTC. It codes for CASSPTGGSYEQYF.

This chain connects TRBV12-5 to TRBJ2-3; the match to TRBD1 covers 8 bases. The J segment lost 1 base and the V segment lost 3 bases, leaving 3 bases of the junction unmatched. The CDR3 has 15 amino acids. Germline V gene sequence: CDR1 LGHNT, CDR2 FRNRAP. In nucleotides, the CDR3 is TGTGCTAGTGGTTTCGGACAGGGACGCACAGATACGCAGTATTTT. Translated, it gives CASGFGQGRTDTQYF.

The V gene is TRBV19, the J gene TRBJ1-2; D unclear. CDR1 and CDR2 (germline): LNHDA, SQIVND (reference sequence). The CDR3 is 11 amino acids. The V gene lost 5 bases and the J gene lost 4 bases, with 5 bases spanning the gap. CDR3 sequence (DNA): TGTGCCAGTAGTGCGGCCTATGGCTACACCTTC. Its protein product is CASSAAYGYTF. The variable domain in full, completed from reference TRBV19 and TRBJ1-2, reads DGGITQSPKYLFRKEGQNVTLSCEQNLNHDAMYWYRQDPGQGLRLIYYSQIVNDFQKGDIAEGYSVSREKKESFPLTVTSAQKNPTAFYLCASSAAYGYTFGSGTRLTVV.

This sequence joins TRBV15 and TRBJ2-3; 9 bases map to TRBD2. Germline lookup yields CDR1 LNHNV and CDR2 YYDKDF (reference sequence). V was pared by 4 bases and J by 5 bases, with 13 bases of the junction left unmatched. This CDR3 is 17 amino acids long. Here the CDR3 DNA reads TGTGCCACCAGCAAAAGTAGACGCGGGAGGGCCCGAGATACGCAGTATTTT. Translation: CATSKSRRGRARDTQYF.